This TCR beta chain was captured in a study of T-cell memory formation after mild COVID-19. One entry per CDR3 protein results from TCRdb running MiXCR on the 5' RACE reads. In the table there are fewer than 250,000 distinct CDR3 sequences, around 27% of which are singletons. Worth noting for this clonotype: Its matching antigen is unknown.

Overall study results and limits: Pre-infection memory carried some responding clones, suggesting that cross-reactive memory joined. A second wave expanding day 15 to 37 was CD4+-biased; contracting clones were balanced.

The V and J ends lost 0 bases and 1 base respectively, with 8 bases between them. Germline CDR1 SGHDT, CDR2 YYEEEE. This CDR3 region has 14 residues. The specimen was PBMCs or a T cell subset sorted from them (not recorded which). The sequence was collected from an adult woman who had mild COVID-19 (a few samples of this study predate the infection). Cell type and time point are not known. V usage is TRBV5-6 and J usage is TRBJ2-7, with D perhaps matching TRBD2 (5 bases). The CDR3 region is CASSLGRGSYEQYF. In nucleotides, the CDR3 is TGTGCCAGCAGCTTGGGGCGCGGGTCCTACGAGCAGTACTTC.